Each of the 22 T cell receptor beta chains below was sequenced from the same sample in a study of T-cell reconstitution after alpha-beta-depleted transplantation in children. A TCRbeta library incorporating unique molecular identifiers was prepared. TCRdb reanalysed the PCR reads using MiXCR and keeps one entry per CDR3 protein. This table has 400,000 to 500,000 distinct CDR3 sequences, about a tenth appearing once. Sequencing was performed on PBMCs from the stem cell graft donor, taken from the stem cell graft. These TCRs come from a human donor who donated a stem cell graft to a child with acute myeloid leukemia.

The J gene is TRBJ2-1, the V gene TRBV15; 9 nucleotides agree with TRBD2. Germline V gene sequence: CDR1 LNHNV, CDR2 YYDKDF (reference sequence). This CDR3 is built from 15 residues. V was clipped by 8 bases and J by 0 bases; unmatched bases: 5. This CDR3 reads CATGEAGGSYNEQFF. The CDR3 region has the DNA TGTGCCACCGGGGAAGCGGGAGGCTCCTACAATGAGCAGTTCTTC.

Remarks on this clonotype: A junction boundary mismatches the germline segment, possibly from a read error. The gene calls are TRBV20-1 and TRBJ2-7; D is perhaps TRBD1 or TRBD2 (5 bases each). The CDR3 loop spans 13 amino acids. Germline CDR1 and CDR2: DFQATT and SNEGSKA (reference sequence). The CDR3 sequence is CSARGVIAYEQYF. The CDR3 DNA reads TGCAGTGCCAGAGGGGTAATCGCCTACGAGCAGTACTTC.

This clonotype was counted only a few times. The V call is TRBV5-1, the J call TRBJ2-1; 7 bases fit TRBD1. Germline V gene data show CDR1 as SGHRS and CDR2 as YFSETQ. The ends lost 1 base at V and 0 bases at J; junction bases unmatched: 4. CDR3 length: 16 amino acids. CDR3 coding DNA: TGCGCCAGCAGCTTGAAAGGGGGCGACTCCTACAATGAGCAGTTCTTC. This gives the protein CASSLKGGDSYNEQFF.

The V and J genes are TRBV12-3 or TRBV12-4 and TRBJ1-1, with a tentative D call TRBD1 (6 bases). This CDR3 region has 16 residues. Trimming stripped 6 bases from V and 1 base from J, with 18 bases between. The CDR3 nucleotides are TGTGCCAGCAGATCCCGAGGGGGGGCCTGGAACACTGAAGCTTTCTTT. Translating it yields CASRSRGGAWNTEAFF.

This clonotype was seen only a few times. The rearrangement joins TRBV7-2 to TRBJ2-7; either TRBD1 or TRBD2 may supply D (5 bases each). Germline V gene data show CDR1 as SGHTA and CDR2 as FQGNSA. Trimming pared 1 base from V and 5 bases from J, leaving 18 bases between. The CDR3 has 16 residues. In DNA, the CDR3 is TGTGCCAGCAGCTTAGTTGGAGGCCAGGGTAGTAACGAGCAGTACTTC. Its translation is CASSLVGGQGSNEQYF.

This clonotype has ten or more counts. This CDR3 is CASSEYGEEANTIYF. The CDR3 DNA reads as TGTGCCAGCAGTGAATATGGTGAAGAGGCCAACACCATATATTTT. V gene TRBV25-1 combines with J gene TRBJ1-3; D not resolved. The CDR3 has 15 amino acids. The germline gives CDR1 MGHDK, CDR2 SYGVNS. V lost 0 bases to trimming and J lost 7 bases, with 13 bases between them.

This clonotype was picked up a small number of times. The chain uses TRBV7-6 and TRBJ2-3, with a tentative D call TRBD1 (5 bases). Germline CDR1 is SGHVS and CDR2 is FNYEAQ. The V and J ends lost 5 bases and 0 bases respectively, with 15 bases between them. The CDR3 is 16 residues long. CDR3 loop: CASSPDSISSTDTQYF. Here the CDR3 DNA reads TGTGCCAGCAGCCCTGACAGTATCTCTAGCACAGATACGCAGTATTTT.

This clonotype was recorded at least ten times. The rearrangement links TRBV15 to TRBJ2-1; TRBD1 matches at 10 bases. V lost 5 bases, J lost 6 bases, and 7 bases stayed unmatched. The length of the CDR3 is 15 residues. The germline V gene encodes CDR1 LNHNV and CDR2 YYDKDF (reference sequence). The CDR3 here is CATSGTGTGANEQFF. The CDR3 coding sequence is TGTGCCACCAGCGGTACCGGGACAGGGGCCAATGAGCAGTTCTTC. The full variable domain, in which reference TRBV15 and TRBJ2-1 provide the parts outside the CDR3, is DAMVIQNPRYQVTQFGKPVTLSCSQTLNHNVMYWYQQKSSQAPKLLFHYYDKDFNNEADTPDNFQSRRPNTSFCFLDIRSPGLGDTAMYLCATSGTGTGANEQFFGPGTRLTVL.

In its sample, this clonotype was seen a few times. The chain links TRBV29-1 to TRBJ2-3, with D tentatively TRBD1 (6 bases). The CDR3 loop spans 14 amino acids. From germline, CDR1 is SQVTM and CDR2 ANQGSEA. CDR3 sequence: CSVRIGTLTDTQYF. CDR3 in DNA: TGCAGTGTTCGGATAGGGACACTGACAGATACGCAGTATTTT.

The chain carries TRBV7-9 and TRBJ2-4, with 10 nucleotides matching TRBD2. Germline trimming cut 0 bases from V and 9 bases from J; bases unmatched to any gene: 8. This CDR3 region has 16 residues. Looked up from germline, CDR1 is SEHNR and CDR2 is FQNEAQ (reference sequence). CDR3 loop: CASSLAFSGGSGIQYF. In DNA form, the CDR3 reads TGTGCCAGCAGCTTAGCGTTTAGCGGGGGGTCAGGCATTCAGTACTTC.

The chain couples TRBV7-2 to TRBJ2-7; D is perhaps TRBD1 (6 bases). Germline V CDR1 and CDR2: SGHTA, FQGNSA. CDR3 length equals 13 residues. Trimming took off 5 bases at V and 6 bases at J, with 14 bases between the two ends. As DNA, the CDR3 is TGTGCCAGCAGCACGACAGGTGGTGTCGAGCAGTACGTC. It yields the protein CASSTTGGVEQYV.

This rearrangement joins TRBV10-2 to TRBJ1-2; D perhaps matches TRBD1 (5 bases). The germline gives CDR1 WSHSY, CDR2 SAAADI. V dropped 0 bases and J dropped 7 bases, with 9 bases sitting between them. CDR3 length: 13 amino acids. CDR3 sequence: CASSESSGPGYTF. The CDR3 DNA reads as TGCGCCAGCAGTGAGTCATCAGGGCCTGGCTACACCTTC.

This clonotype showed up just a few times. V and J are TRBV10-1 and TRBJ2-5; a possible D gene is TRBD1 (6 bases). Trimming removed 3 bases from V and 1 base from J, with 9 bases in between. Germline V CDR1 and CDR2: WNHNN, SYGVQD (reference sequence). The CDR3 sequence is 14 residues long. CDR3: CASSDQDSQETQYF. DNA of the CDR3: TGCGCCAGCAGTGATCAGGACAGCCAAGAGACCCAGTACTTC.

This clonotype occurred a few times. The rearrangement joins TRBV20-1 to TRBJ1-2; TRBD1 aligns across 10 bases. Per germline, CDR1 DFQATT and CDR2 SNEGSKA (reference sequence). V lost 3 bases and J lost 2; bases outside the gene matches: 0. The CDR3 extends over 13 amino acids. CDR3 coding DNA: TGCAGTGCTAGGGACAGGGGGAACTATGGCTACACCTTC. Protein product: CSARDRGNYGYTF.

This clonotype was picked up many times. V usage is TRBV7-2 and J usage is TRBJ1-3, with 7 positions matching TRBD1. J gave up 4 bases and V 5 bases, and 2 bases lay outside the gene matches. The CDR3 runs to 13 residues. Germline values: CDR1 SGHTA, CDR2 FQGNSA. CDR3 amino acids: CASSPGQGNTIYF. The CDR3 DNA follows: TGTGCCAGCAGCCCGGGACAGGGAAACACCATATATTTT.

This clonotype was seen a handful of times. The rearrangement uses TRBV11-1 and TRBJ2-1; 7 bases match TRBD2. CDR1 and CDR2 from the germline V gene are SGHAT and FQDESV (reference sequence). The CDR3 has 14 residues. Trimming took 10 bases from V and 3 from J; bases not matched to a gene: 9. CDR3 sequence (DNA): TGTGCCACAGGGCGGGGGACGGACTACAATGAGCAGTTCTTC. Residues: CATGRGTDYNEQFF.

This chain links TRBV27 with TRBJ1-2, with a possible D match to TRBD1 (5 bases). V shed 5 bases and J shed 8 bases, with 12 bases lying between them. Looked up from germline, CDR1 is MNHEY and CDR2 is SMNVEV (reference sequence). CDR3 size: 12 residues. The chain's CDR3 is CASSPDGDGYTF. The CDR3, as DNA: TGTGCCAGCAGTCCGGACGGGGACGGCTACACCTTC.

Here the CDR3 reads CASSPPASTDTQYF. The DNA of the CDR3 is TGTGCCAGCTCACCCCCGGCTAGTACAGATACGCAGTATTTT. V gene TRBV18 combines with J gene TRBJ2-3; no clear D. V lost 3 bases to trimming and J lost 3 bases, with 10 bases between them. The CDR3 sequence is 14 residues long. CDR1 KGHSH and CDR2 LQKENI come from the germline V gene.

This clonotype was seen ten or more times. The chain links TRBV20-1 to TRBJ1-2; D possibly corresponds to TRBD1 (6 bases). The CDR3 is 12 residues long. Germline V gene lookup returns CDR1 DFQATT and CDR2 SNEGSKA (reference sequence). V was shortened by 0 bases and J by 5 bases, with 7 bases between the two germline ends. The CDR3 loop is CSARERGYGYTF. The CDR3 region has the DNA TGCAGTGCTAGAGAGAGGGGGTATGGCTACACCTTC.

This clonotype was found a few times. V is TRBV11-2 and J is TRBJ2-1, with D uncertain. The CDR3 sequence is 12 residues long. The V and J ends lost 1 base and 12 bases respectively, with 10 bases between them. Germline loops: CDR1 SGHAT, CDR2 FQNNGV. The CDR3 nucleotides read TGTGCCAGCAGCTTAGTAAGGGATGTGCAGTTCTTC. Amino acids: CASSLVRDVQFF. Combining the CDR3 with reference TRBV11-2 and TRBJ2-1 gives the whole variable domain EAGVAQSPRYKIIEKRQSVAFWCNPISGHATLYWYQQILGQGPKLLIQFQNNGVVDDSQLPKDRFSAERLKGVDSTLKIQPAKLEDSAVYLCASSLVRDVQFFGPGTRLTVL.

V usage is TRBV18 and J usage is TRBJ1-2, with D maybe TRBD1 (6 bases). The germline V gene encodes CDR1 KGHSH and CDR2 LQKENI. V was trimmed by 3 bases and J by 2 bases, leaving 13 bases between them. The CDR3 has 15 residues. CDR3 coding DNA: TGTGCCAGCTCACCCCTGGACAGCTCCAACTATGGCTACACCTTC. Protein sequence: CASSPLDSSNYGYTF.

The CDR3 protein is CASSVDSALSGNTIYF. The CDR3 DNA reads as TGCGCCAGCAGCGTGGACAGTGCGCTCTCTGGAAACACCATATATTTT. This rearrangement joins TRBV5-1 to TRBJ1-3; D perhaps matches TRBD1 (6 bases). Trimming removed 4 bases from V and 0 bases from J, with 14 bases in between. The CDR3 loop spans 16 amino acids. Germline V lookup: CDR1 SGHRS, CDR2 YFSETQ. The full variable domain, with the rest looked up from reference TRBV5-1 and TRBJ1-3, is KAGVTQTPRYLIKTRGQQVTLSCSPISGHRSVSWYQQTPGQGLQFLFEYFSETQRNKGNFPGRFSGRQFSNSRSEMNVSTLELGDSALYLCASSVDSALSGNTIYFGEGSWLTVV.